Listed here are 29 T cell receptor beta chains from one sample, sequenced in a study of blood T cells in healthy people across ages. Using a J-beta primer mix together with a sample-barcoded 5' primer, a second PCR was run for 7 to 11 cycles. TCRdb recomputed calls from the 5' RACE reads with MiXCR, one row per CDR3 protein. The sample has 870,000 or so distinct CDR3 sequences, around 26% seen once; the top ten hold roughly 17%. Sequencing was performed on blood. The receptors derive from a woman aged 80 or older in good health.

Only a few counts were recorded for this clonotype. The CDR3: CASSLSPGTGIETQYF. The CDR3 nucleotides read TGTGCCAGCAGTTTAAGCCCCGGGACAGGAATAGAGACCCAGTACTTC. The genes are TRBV27 and TRBJ2-7, with TRBD1 identical over 8 bases. TRBJ2-5 explains the end of the DNA better; the J call may be wrong. CDR1 and CDR2 from the germline V gene are MNHEY and SMNVEV (reference sequence). The CDR3 runs to 16 residues.

This clonotype was counted many times. The chain uses TRBV10-3 and TRBJ1-5; possible D gene TRBD1, 6 bases. The CDR3 is made up of 16 amino acids. Germline CDR1 and CDR2: ENHRY and SYGVKD. V shed 5 bases and J shed 4 bases, with 18 bases lying between them. Here the CDR3 reads CAISTQPGTTNQPQHF. The CDR3 nucleotides are TGTGCCATCAGTACCCAACCCGGGACAACTAATCAGCCCCAGCATTTT.

A note on this clonotype: Given a much more abundant clone one base away, this may be a read error. V and J are TRBV4-1 and TRBJ2-5, with 11 bases identical to TRBD2. V was pared by 2 bases and J by 11 bases, with 13 bases of the junction left unmatched. The CDR3 runs 16 residues. Germline CDR1 reads MGHRA; CDR2 reads YSYEKL. The CDR3 sequence is CASSQSSGLADNEQYF. DNA for the CDR3: TGCGCCAGCAGCCAATCTTCGGGACTAGCGGACAATGAGCAGTACTTC.

In its sample, this clonotype was seen a few times. V and J are TRBV30 and TRBJ2-1, with no clear D. The V and J ends lost 2 bases and 3 bases respectively, with 11 bases between them. CDR3 length: 14 residues. Per germline, CDR1 GTSNPN and CDR2 SVGIG (reference sequence). CDR3 amino acids: CAWSLGLIYNEQFF. The CDR3 DNA reads as TGTGCCTGGAGTTTAGGATTGATCTACAATGAGCAGTTCTTC.

Regarding this clonotype: Being one base from a much bigger clone, this may be a read error. J is TRBJ2-5 and V is TRBV4-3, with 11 bases identical to TRBD2. Germline CDR1 LGHNA, CDR2 YSLEER. V lost 3 bases and J lost 11; bases outside the gene matches: 11. This CDR3 is built from 15 residues. The CDR3 DNA sequence: TGCGCCAGCAGCCACCTAGGACTAGCGGGCAATGAGCAGTACTTC. This translates into CASSHLGLAGNEQYF.

This clonotype was counted between two and nine times. This chain links TRBV7-8 with TRBJ2-2, with 8 nucleotides matching TRBD2. The V gene's germline CDR1 is SGHVS and CDR2 FQNEAQ. The V segment lost 6 bases and the J segment 1 base; nucleotides outside the gene matches: 13. This CDR3 is 18 amino acids long. CDR3 protein: CASSLPLGGGRNTGELFF. The DNA of the CDR3 is TGTGCCAGCAGTTTACCCCTTGGCGGGGGGCGGAACACCGGGGAGCTGTTTTTT. Full variable domain (remainder filled in from reference TRBV7-8 and TRBJ2-2): GAGVSQSPRYKVAKRGQDVALRCDPISGHVSLFWYQQALGQGPEFLTYFQNEAQLDKSGLPSDRFFAERPEGSVSTLKIQRTQQEDSAVYLCASSLPLGGGRNTGELFFGEGSRLTVL.

The chain recombines TRBV7-2 with TRBJ2-7, with 10 bases fitting TRBD2. V dropped 0 bases and J dropped 5; count of bases not matched to a gene: 4. CDR1 and CDR2 (germline): SGHTA, FQGNSA. The CDR3 has 15 residues. The CDR3 DNA sequence: TGTGCCAGCAGCTTAGCAGCGGGGGGGCTCAACGAGCAGTACTTC. Translation: CASSLAAGGLNEQYF.

A remark on this clonotype: A junction end diverges from the germline sequence, so it may reflect a read error. The chain carries TRBV7-3 and TRBJ2-4; TRBD2 matches at 7 bases. The DNA end favors TRBJ2-5, so the J call may be wrong. The CDR3 length is 15 residues. Germline assignment: CDR1 SGHTA and CDR2 FQGTGA. DNA of the CDR3: TGTGCCAGTAGCTGGGGAGCGGGGAAGGGAGAGACCCAGTACTTC. As protein: CASSWGAGKGETQYF.

This clonotype has a handful of counts. This chain uses TRBV3-1 with TRBJ2-2; D gene unclear. The CDR3 consists of 13 residues. Between the trimmed V and J ends, which lost 1 base and 7 bases, there was a span of 7 bases. The germline V gene encodes CDR1 LGHDT and CDR2 YNNKEL (reference sequence). The CDR3 DNA reads as TGTGCCAGCAGCCAAGTAGGAAACGGGGAGCTGTTTTTT. This sequence encodes CASSQVGNGELFF.

Many counts were recorded for this clonotype. The gene calls are TRBV4-3 and TRBJ2-6; D unresolved. The CDR3 consists of 15 residues. Trimming pared 6 bases from V and 0 bases from J, leaving 9 bases between. From germline, CDR1 is LGHNA and CDR2 YSLEER. CDR3 residues: CASSHSSSGANVLTF. Written as DNA, the CDR3 is TGCGCCAGCAGTCACTCGTCCTCTGGGGCCAACGTCCTGACTTTC.

This clonotype was counted once. This may be a read error: a much more frequent sequence differs by one nucleotide. The chain employs TRBV6-2 or TRBV6-3 and TRBJ2-3; 8 bases map to TRBD2. Per germline, CDR1 MNHEY and CDR2 SVGEGT. Trimming removed 2 bases from V and 5 bases from J; junction bases left unmatched: 9. The CDR3 consists of 16 residues. Here the CDR3 reads CASSYVAGTRGDTQYF. The DNA for the CDR3 is TGTGCCAGCAGTTACGTCGCCGGGACTAGGGGAGATACGCAGTATTTT.

Points on this clonotype: One base away lies a much larger clone, so this may be a sequencing read error. The chain is built from TRBV24-1 and TRBJ2-5; 9 nucleotides agree with TRBD2. V lost 3 bases and J lost 11; bases outside the gene matches: 15. CDR1 KGHDR and CDR2 SFDVKD come from the germline V gene. The CDR3 is 16 amino acids. CDR3 amino acids: CATSDLERGAYNEQYF. As DNA, the CDR3 is TGTGCCACCAGTGATCTCGAGCGGGGGGCTTACAATGAGCAGTACTTC.

The chain uses TRBV11-3 and TRBJ2-1; D might be TRBD2 (7 bases). Trimming took 6 bases from V and 10 from J, leaving 13 bases between them. The germline gives CDR1 SGHNT, CDR2 YENEEA. The CDR3 consists of 12 residues. The DNA of the CDR3 is TGTGCCAGCAGGGGGGGGGGCCGCGAGCAGTTCTTC. It is translated as CASRGGGREQFF.

This clonotype was seen ten or more times. This chain joins TRBV4-2 and TRBJ2-1, with D possibly being TRBD1 or TRBD2 (7 bases each). CDR1 and CDR2 (germline): LGHNA, YNFKEQ. The length of the CDR3 is 15 residues. V was cut by 4 bases and J by 7 bases, with 17 bases left in between. CDR3 loop: CASSPQGGESNEQFF. CDR3 bases: TGTGCCAGCAGCCCGCAGGGGGGGGAATCGAATGAGCAGTTCTTC.

The rearrangement uses TRBV7-2 and TRBJ2-5; 12 positions agree with TRBD2. In germline, CDR1 is SGHTA, CDR2 FQGNSA. This CDR3 contains 15 residues. V trimming: 10 bases; J trimming: 5 bases; junction bases outside the gene matches: 11. The CDR3 DNA reads as TGTGCCATCAGTGAGTCGACTAGCGGGGGTGAGACCCAGTACTTC. Translating it yields CAISESTSGGETQYF. The full variable domain, rest sourced from reference TRBV7-2 and TRBJ2-5, is GAGVSQSPSNKVTEKGKDVELRCDPISGHTALYWYRQSLGQGLEFLIYFQGNSAPDKSGLPSDRFSAERTGGSVSTLTIQRTQQEDSAVYLCAISESTSGGETQYFGPGTRLLVL.

The V call is TRBV20-1, the J call TRBJ2-5, with D hard to call. Per germline, CDR1 DFQATT and CDR2 SNEGSKA (reference sequence). V lost 0 bases to trimming and J lost 7 bases, with 15 bases between them. The CDR3 covers 14 residues. This chain's CDR3 is CSARDLGSWGTQYF. In DNA form, the CDR3 reads TGCAGTGCTAGAGATCTGGGCAGCTGGGGGACCCAGTACTTC.

This clonotype was observed once. The chain carries TRBV7-2 and TRBJ1-3, with a possible D match to TRBD1 (5 bases). This CDR3 has 15 residues. Germline CDR1 reads SGHTA; CDR2 reads FQGNSA. Trimming pared 5 bases from V and 4 bases from J, leaving 15 bases between. In DNA, the CDR3 is TGTGCCAGCAGCCCCAGAAGTCAGGGCGGAAACACCATATATTTT. Its protein is CASSPRSQGGNTIYF.

Regarding this clonotype: This may be a read error: a much more frequent sequence differs by one nucleotide. The chain is built from TRBV14 and TRBJ2-7; a weak D match, TRBD2 (5 bases). Germline assignment: CDR1 SGHDN and CDR2 FVKESK. The CDR3 loop spans 13 amino acids. Trimming cost V 4 bases and J 7 bases, with 14 bases left between them. The CDR3: CASSRPGTNEQYF. The CDR3 DNA reads TGTGCCAGCAGCCGACCGGGAACCAATGAGCAGTACTTC.

This clonotype has a handful of counts. V gene TRBV2 combines with J gene TRBJ2-2; 7 positions match TRBD2. The CDR3 length is 15 residues. The germline gives CDR1 SNHLY, CDR2 FYNNEI. The V and J ends lost 7 bases and 3 bases, in that order; junction bases with no gene match: 8. The CDR3 is CASTGIAGYTGELFF. Written as DNA, the CDR3 is TGTGCCAGCACGGGGATAGCGGGTTACACCGGGGAGCTGTTTTTT.

Remarks on this clonotype: The junction does not match germline at one end; this may be a read error. This rearrangement joins TRBV9 to TRBJ2-5; D may match TRBD1 or TRBD2 (6 bases each). The germline V gene encodes CDR1 SGDLS and CDR2 YYNGEE. The CDR3 contains 14 residues. This CDR3 is CGSSGGGGQETQYF. The CDR3, as DNA: TGTGGCAGCAGCGGAGGAGGGGGGCAAGAGACCCAGTACTTC.

J is TRBJ2-1 and V is TRBV6-5, with D possibly being TRBD2 (5 bases). Trimming shortened V by 3 bases and J by 6 bases, and 9 bases separated the two germline ends. Looked up from germline, CDR1 is MNHEY and CDR2 is SVGAGI. This CDR3 comprises 13 residues. The CDR3 region has the DNA TGTGCCAGCAGTTATTCTAGCACCAATGAGCAGTTCTTC. It yields the protein CASSYSSTNEQFF.

This clonotype was seen a handful of times. The chain employs TRBV29-1 and TRBJ1-2; D perhaps matches TRBD1 (6 bases). Looked up from germline, CDR1 is SQVTM and CDR2 is ANQGSEA. The V and J ends lost 4 bases and 8 bases respectively, with 11 bases between them. The CDR3 is 11 residues long. The CDR3 DNA follows: TGCAGCGTTGTACAGGGCGGAGGCTACACCTTC. As protein: CSVVQGGGYTF.

This chain connects TRBV6-5 to TRBJ1-1, with D maybe TRBD1 (5 bases). V dropped 0 bases and J dropped 1 base, with 9 bases sitting between them. Germline V CDR1 and CDR2: MNHEY, SVGAGI. This CDR3 contains 15 residues. The CDR3 sequence: CASSYSRDRNTEAFF. The CDR3 DNA follows: TGTGCCAGCAGTTACTCGAGAGACAGGAACACTGAAGCTTTCTTT.

The CDR3 reads CAWDGDSTTNYGYTF. CDR3 nucleotides: TGTGCCTGGGATGGGGACAGTACGACTAACTATGGCTACACCTTC. The rearrangement uses TRBV30 and TRBJ1-2, with 7 bases lining up with TRBD1. CDR1 and CDR2 from the germline V gene are GTSNPN and SVGIG (reference sequence). The V and J ends lost 5 bases and 0 bases, in that order; junction bases with no gene match: 9. This CDR3 region has 15 residues.

The chain couples TRBV20-1 to TRBJ2-1, with 9 bases fitting TRBD1. The V and J ends lost 3 bases and 7 bases, in that order; junction bases with no gene match: 13. The CDR3 consists of 16 residues. Looked up from germline, CDR1 is DFQATT and CDR2 is SNEGSKA (reference sequence). The CDR3 protein is CSASGGSGQGMNEQFF. The CDR3 DNA reads as TGCAGTGCTAGCGGGGGTTCCGGACAGGGGATGAATGAGCAGTTCTTC.

This clonotype was counted a few times. CDR3 sequence (DNA): TGCAGTGCTCCAGGGGGGGAAGGGTCCTATAATTCACCCCTCCACTTT. This encodes CSAPGGEGSYNSPLHF. The chain combines TRBV20-1 with TRBJ1-6; the match to TRBD1 covers 7 bases. Looked up from germline, CDR1 is DFQATT and CDR2 is SNEGSKA (reference sequence). The ends lost 5 bases at V and 1 base at J; junction bases unmatched: 8. This CDR3 is 16 amino acids long.

V usage is TRBV9 and J usage is TRBJ2-7, with D tentatively TRBD1 (6 bases). Germline V gene lookup returns CDR1 SGDLS and CDR2 YYNGEE. Trimming pared 4 bases from V and 3 bases from J, leaving 17 bases between. This CDR3 has 15 residues. DNA for the CDR3: TGTGCCAGCAGCCAGGGGTTCAACGAAGTCTACGAGCAGTACTTC. Its protein is CASSQGFNEVYEQYF.

Points on this clonotype: A much bigger clone sits one base away, suggesting this may be a read error. The chain employs TRBV6-5 and TRBJ2-3, with D possibly TRBD1 on 5 matching bases. The germline V and J ends were trimmed by 5 bases and 1 base, with 10 bases remaining between them. The CDR3 has 14 residues. Germline V CDR1 and CDR2: MNHEY, SVGAGI. For the CDR3, the DNA is TGTGCCAGCAGTCACATGACAGGCACAGATACGCAGTATTTT. It is translated as CASSHMTGTDTQYF.

This clonotype was detected only a few times. The chain links TRBV2 to TRBJ1-1; possible D gene TRBD1, 6 bases. V was trimmed by 7 bases and J by 1 base, leaving 13 bases between them. The CDR3 totals 14 residues. Germline lookup yields CDR1 SNHLY and CDR2 FYNNEI. The CDR3 nucleotides are TGTGCCAGCAACTTCCAGGGGTCGAACACTGAAGCTTTCTTT. It encodes CASNFQGSNTEAFF.